These T cell receptor beta chains were read from a single sample in a study of blood T cell repertoires in COVID-19. TCRdb's copy holds only in-frame clones and misses some; the assay was immunoSEQ multiplex PCR. The table includes about 180,000 clones, around 76% detected once. Sequenced: peripheral blood. The receptors derive from a woman between 70 and 85 years old with acute or convalescent COVID-19. CDR3s include the opening cysteine and the closing phenylalanine or tryptophan. The D gene is left open where the match is weak. Rows may omit the clone size; those that give it use once, few, many or a size class.

v_call: TRBV5-4; j_call: TRBJ2-3; clone_size: once; d_call: .; cdr3_nt: TGTGCCAGCAGCTTCCCCGACTCCACAGATACGCAGTATTTT; cdr3_aa: CASSFPDSTDTQYF
v_call: TRBV4-3; j_call: TRBJ2-5; clone_size: .; d_call: .; cdr3_nt: TGCGCCAGCAGCCGGAGAGCGGACTGGCAAGAGACCCAGTACTTC; cdr3_aa: CASSRRADWQETQYF
v_call: TRBV6-5; j_call: TRBJ1-2; clone_size: few; d_call: TRBD1; cdr3_nt: TGTGCCAGCAGAAGGACAGGGGGTGGCTATGGCTACACCTTC; cdr3_aa: CASRRTGGGYGYTF
v_call: TRBV5-1; j_call: TRBJ2-1; clone_size: once; d_call: TRBD2; cdr3_nt: TGCGCCAGCAGCTTGGCCCCTAGCGGGAGCAGGAATGAGCAGTTCTTC; cdr3_aa: CASSLAPSGSRNEQFF
v_call: TRBV28; j_call: TRBJ1-1; clone_size: .; d_call: .; cdr3_nt: TGTGCCAGCAGTACTCCAGGGAACACTGAAGCTTTCTTT; cdr3_aa: CASSTPGNTEAFF
v_call: TRBV2; j_call: TRBJ1-2; clone_size: few; d_call: .; cdr3_nt: TGTGCCAGCAGTATCAGGGACTATGGCTACACCTTC; cdr3_aa: CASSIRDYGYTF
v_call: TRBV5-1; j_call: TRBJ2-1; clone_size: .; d_call: .; cdr3_nt: TGCGCCAGCAGCGTAGGACTAATCAATGAGCAGTTCTTC; cdr3_aa: CASSVGLINEQFF
v_call: TRBV4-1; j_call: TRBJ1-1; clone_size: once; d_call: .; cdr3_nt: TGCGCCAGCAGCCAAGGAATCCGGGATGAAGCTTTCTTT; cdr3_aa: CASSQGIRDEAFF
v_call: TRBV9; j_call: TRBJ1-2; clone_size: few; d_call: .; cdr3_nt: TGTGCCAGCAGCCTTAGTTGGGGACTCAACTATGGCTACACCTTC; cdr3_aa: CASSLSWGLNYGYTF
v_call: TRBV9; j_call: TRBJ1-1; clone_size: .; d_call: TRBD1; cdr3_nt: TGTGCCAGCAGCACCACAGGGGGGAACACTGAAGCTTTCTTT; cdr3_aa: CASSTTGGNTEAFF
v_call: TRBV2; j_call: TRBJ2-5; clone_size: .; d_call: .; cdr3_nt: TGTGCCAGCAAGATAGAAGAGACCCAGTACTTC; cdr3_aa: CASKIEETQYF
v_call: TRBV9; j_call: TRBJ1-5; clone_size: few; d_call: .; cdr3_nt: TGTGCCAGCAGCCAAGGGGGGGCTACGGATCAGCCCCAGCATTTT; cdr3_aa: CASSQGGATDQPQHF
v_call: TRBV7-6; j_call: TRBJ2-1; clone_size: .; d_call: .; cdr3_nt: TGTGCCAGCAGCTTAGTGAGGGCCAATGAGCAGTTCTTC; cdr3_aa: CASSLVRANEQFF
v_call: TRBV14; j_call: TRBJ2-7; clone_size: .; d_call: .; cdr3_nt: TGTGCCAGCAGCCAAGATGAAGCCTTC; cdr3_aa: CASSQDEAF
v_call: TRBV5-6; j_call: TRBJ1-1; clone_size: .; d_call: .; cdr3_nt: TGTGCCAGCAGCAGGAGACAGGTAAACACTGAAGCTTTCTTT; cdr3_aa: CASSRRQVNTEAFF
v_call: TRBV2; j_call: TRBJ1-4; clone_size: .; d_call: TRBD1; cdr3_nt: TGTGCCAGCAGGGCAACGAGACAGGGTGGTGAAAAACTGTTTTTT; cdr3_aa: CASRATRQGGEKLFF
v_call: TRBV11-2; j_call: TRBJ2-3; clone_size: .; d_call: .; cdr3_nt: TGTGCCAGCAGCTCAACTAGGACGGAAGCAGATACGCAGTATTTT; cdr3_aa: CASSSTRTEADTQYF
v_call: TRBV6-1; j_call: TRBJ1-2; clone_size: .; d_call: TRBD1; cdr3_nt: TGTGCCAGCAGTGAAGCGAGACAGGGGGTCTACACCTTC; cdr3_aa: CASSEARQGVYTF
v_call: TRBV3-1/TRBV3-2; j_call: TRBJ1-1; clone_size: .; d_call: .; cdr3_nt: TGTGCCAGCAGTGTGACAGCGAACACTGAAGCTTTCTTT; cdr3_aa: CASSVTANTEAFF
v_call: TRBV6-5; j_call: TRBJ1-4; clone_size: once; d_call: TRBD1; cdr3_nt: TGTGCCAGCAGTTACAGGGGGCGAATTGAAAAACTGTTTTTT; cdr3_aa: CASSYRGRIEKLFF
v_call: TRBV30; j_call: TRBJ1-4; clone_size: .; d_call: .; cdr3_nt: TGTGCCTGGAGTGTACTTAGAGGCGTCGGCGAAAAACTGTTTTTT; cdr3_aa: CAWSVLRGVGEKLFF
v_call: TRBV28; j_call: TRBJ1-1; clone_size: once; d_call: TRBD1; cdr3_nt: TGTGCCAGCACCCTCCATCCAGGGGGCGGAATCGGTTGGAGCACTGAAGCTTTCTTT; cdr3_aa: CASTLHPGGGIGWSTEAFF
v_call: TRBV7-9; j_call: TRBJ1-2; clone_size: .; d_call: .; cdr3_nt: TGTGCCAGCACCTTAGACATAACGAATGGCTACACCTTC; cdr3_aa: CASTLDITNGYTF
v_call: TRBV6-5; j_call: TRBJ1-5; clone_size: .; d_call: .; cdr3_nt: TGTGCCAGCAGTACAGGGAATCAGCCCCAGCATTTT; cdr3_aa: CASSTGNQPQHF
v_call: TRBV7-3; j_call: TRBJ2-6; clone_size: .; d_call: .; cdr3_nt: TGTGCCAGCAGCTTTACAGGCGACAGCTCTGGGGCCAACGTCCTGACTTTC; cdr3_aa: CASSFTGDSSGANVLTF
v_call: TRBV9; j_call: TRBJ2-6; clone_size: .; d_call: .; cdr3_nt: TGTGCCAGCAGCGTAGGTAGGGGTTCTGGGGCCAACGTCCTGACTTTC; cdr3_aa: CASSVGRGSGANVLTF
v_call: TRBV7-6; j_call: TRBJ2-1; clone_size: .; d_call: .; cdr3_nt: TGTGCCAGCAGCCAGCTACTAGGGAGCTCCTACAATGAGCAGTTCTTC; cdr3_aa: CASSQLLGSSYNEQFF
v_call: TRBV29-1; j_call: TRBJ1-2; clone_size: .; d_call: .; cdr3_nt: TGCAGCGTTGACGGCGGCTATGGCTACACCTTC; cdr3_aa: CSVDGGYGYTF
v_call: TRBV7-9; j_call: TRBJ2-5; clone_size: .; d_call: .; cdr3_nt: TGTGCCAGCAGCTTAGGGGCAGCCTCCCAGGGGGAGACCCAGTACTTC; cdr3_aa: CASSLGAASQGETQYF
v_call: TRBV29-1; j_call: TRBJ1-4; clone_size: .; d_call: TRBD1; cdr3_nt: TGCAGCGTTGCGGGGACAGTGCCGAATGAAAAACTGTTTTTT; cdr3_aa: CSVAGTVPNEKLFF
v_call: TRBV5-6; j_call: TRBJ1-2; clone_size: once; d_call: TRBD1; cdr3_nt: TGTGCCAGCAGCTTGGCCGGGACAGGGGGGAGAGGCTACACCTTC; cdr3_aa: CASSLAGTGGRGYTF
v_call: TRBV29-1; j_call: TRBJ1-4; clone_size: .; d_call: .; cdr3_nt: TGCAGCGTCGTGGACAGCAATGAAAAACTGTTTTTT; cdr3_aa: CSVVDSNEKLFF
v_call: TRBV4-3; j_call: TRBJ2-1; clone_size: medium-sized; d_call: TRBD2; cdr3_nt: TGCGCCAGCAGCCAAGGGACTAGCGGGACGTTATCTCGGTTCTTC; cdr3_aa: CASSQGTSGTLSRFF
v_call: TRBV19; j_call: TRBJ1-2; clone_size: .; d_call: TRBD1; cdr3_nt: TGTGCCAGTAGTATGGTTTCCACAGGGGCGAGGGGCTACACCTTC; cdr3_aa: CASSMVSTGARGYTF
v_call: TRBV28; j_call: TRBJ2-1; clone_size: .; d_call: .; cdr3_nt: TGTGCCAGCAGTTCAGGCGCCAGGAGGGTTTACAATGAGCAGTTCTTC; cdr3_aa: CASSSGARRVYNEQFF
v_call: TRBV12-3/TRBV12-4; j_call: TRBJ2-1; clone_size: few; d_call: TRBD1; cdr3_nt: TGTGCCAGCAGTGCGACAGGGCCTGAGAGTCAGTTCTTC; cdr3_aa: CASSATGPESQFF
v_call: TRBV18; j_call: TRBJ1-2; clone_size: .; d_call: .; cdr3_nt: TGTGCCAGCTCACCAAGGGGGAAGGATGGCTACACCTTC; cdr3_aa: CASSPRGKDGYTF
v_call: TRBV30; j_call: TRBJ1-2; clone_size: .; d_call: TRBD1; cdr3_nt: TGTGCCTGGAGTTTACAGGGGAGGAATGGCTACACCTTC; cdr3_aa: CAWSLQGRNGYTF
v_call: TRBV13; j_call: TRBJ1-1; clone_size: .; d_call: .; cdr3_nt: TGTGCCAGCAGCGCCCGCCGCGGGGTGAACACTGAAGCTTTCTTT; cdr3_aa: CASSARRGVNTEAFF
v_call: TRBV5-1; j_call: TRBJ2-6; clone_size: .; d_call: TRBD1; cdr3_nt: TGCGCCAGCTGGGTTGGACAGGGGGCGAAGGGGGCCAACGTCCTGACTTTC; cdr3_aa: CASWVGQGAKGANVLTF
v_call: TRBV27; j_call: TRBJ2-1; clone_size: .; d_call: TRBD2; cdr3_nt: TGTGCCAGCAGTTTATCCCTAGCGGGGATCTCCTACAATGAGCAGTTCTTC; cdr3_aa: CASSLSLAGISYNEQFF
v_call: TRBV3-1/TRBV3-2; j_call: TRBJ1-6; clone_size: .; d_call: TRBD1; cdr3_nt: TGTGCCAGCAGCGACAGGGGGGGAGGTGGACCCCTCCACTTT; cdr3_aa: CASSDRGGGGPLHF
v_call: TRBV11-2; j_call: TRBJ2-5; clone_size: .; d_call: .; cdr3_nt: TGTGCCAGCAGCTTTGTTTCAGGGCAACAAGAGACCCAGTACTTC; cdr3_aa: CASSFVSGQQETQYF
v_call: TRBV28; j_call: TRBJ2-7; clone_size: once; d_call: .; cdr3_nt: TGTGCCAGCAGTTTATATAGGACAGGGAGGGTACGGGACGAGCAGTACTTC; cdr3_aa: CASSLYRTGRVRDEQYF
v_call: TRBV7-3; j_call: TRBJ2-3; clone_size: .; d_call: .; cdr3_nt: TGTGCCAGCAGCCCCACAGGAGCCCCCCCCACAGATACGCAGTATTTT; cdr3_aa: CASSPTGAPPTDTQYF
v_call: TRBV19; j_call: TRBJ1-6; clone_size: .; d_call: .; cdr3_nt: TGTGCCAGTAGTATAGGAGCCGGGAGGGACGCACTCCACTTT; cdr3_aa: CASSIGAGRDALHF
v_call: TRBV18; j_call: TRBJ1-2; clone_size: .; d_call: .; cdr3_nt: TGTGCCAGTACAGACAGGAGCTATGGCTACACCTTC; cdr3_aa: CASTDRSYGYTF